This T cell receptor (beta chain) was identified during a study of blood T cells in healthy people across ages. Study outcomes and limitations: The fall in TCR beta diversity per million T cells was roughly linear with age.

Trimming pared 4 bases from V and 7 bases from J, leaving 11 bases between. The germline CDR1 and CDR2 sequences are LGHNA and YNFKEQ. The CDR3 sequence is 13 residues long. In regard to this clonotype: Its antigen is still unknown.

Primed by a sample-barcoded 5' primer and a J-beta primer mix, a second PCR proceeded for 7 to 11 cycles. In TCRdb, the 5' RACE reads were re-called with MiXCR into one record per CDR3 protein. In the table there are fewer than 900,000 distinct CDR3 sequences, 35% to 40% of which are singletons. Aged roughly 6 to 90, donors were systemically healthy Caucasians from Russia. For every donor, a draw yielded approximately 9.8 milliliters of peripheral blood. This TCR derives from a man younger than 35 in good health. Sequenced input: blood. This chain joins TRBV4-2 and TRBJ2-1; a weak D match, TRBD1 (7 bases). The CDR3 bases are TGTGCCAGCAGCCTACAGGGGAGGAATGAGCAGTTCTTC. It is translated as CASSLQGRNEQFF.